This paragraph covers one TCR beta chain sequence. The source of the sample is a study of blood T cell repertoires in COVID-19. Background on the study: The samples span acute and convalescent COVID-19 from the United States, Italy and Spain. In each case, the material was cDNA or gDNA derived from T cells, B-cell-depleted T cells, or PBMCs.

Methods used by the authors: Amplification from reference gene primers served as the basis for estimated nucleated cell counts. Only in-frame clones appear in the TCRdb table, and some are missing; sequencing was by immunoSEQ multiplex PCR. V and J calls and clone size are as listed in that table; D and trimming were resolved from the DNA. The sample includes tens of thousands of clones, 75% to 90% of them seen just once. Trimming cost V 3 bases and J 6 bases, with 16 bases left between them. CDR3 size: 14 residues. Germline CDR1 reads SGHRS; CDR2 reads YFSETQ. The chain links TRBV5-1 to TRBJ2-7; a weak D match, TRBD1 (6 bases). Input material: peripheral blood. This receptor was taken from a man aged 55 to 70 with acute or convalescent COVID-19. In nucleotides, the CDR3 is TGCGCCAGCAGCTCCCGGGACACCGGGATCGAGCAGTACTTC. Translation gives CASSSRDTGIEQYF.